A single sample is the source of the 19 T cell receptor beta chains below, sequenced in a study of blood T cells in healthy people across ages. Sample-barcoded 5' priming and a J-beta primer mix drove a second PCR of about 7 to 12 cycles. A single record per CDR3 protein comes from TCRdb applying MiXCR to the 5' RACE reads. The repertoire holds some 920,000 distinct CDR3 sequences, about 53% seen once, with around a fifth in the top ten. Sequencing was done on a sample of blood. The receptors come from a woman aged 55-69 years in good health.

V gene TRBV5-1 combines with J gene TRBJ2-3, with 9 bases that match TRBD2. CDR3 size: 15 residues. The germline V gene has CDR1 SGHRS and CDR2 YFSETQ. With V trimmed by 5 bases and J by 2 bases, 6 bases remained unmatched. In DNA form, the CDR3 reads TGCGCCAGCAGTTACAGACTAGCGGTCACAGATACGCAGTATTTT. Protein product: CASSYRLAVTDTQYF.

This clonotype occurred a few times. The chain joins TRBV4-1 to TRBJ2-7; 7 positions agree with TRBD1. V shed 8 bases and J 3 bases; nucleotides not matched to a gene: 7. The germline V gene has CDR1 MGHRA and CDR2 YSYEKL. CDR3 length equals 13 residues. Here the CDR3 reads CASAPDRNYEQYF. Here the CDR3 DNA reads TGCGCCAGCGCGCCGGACAGGAACTACGAGCAGTACTTC.

The chain is built from TRBV29-1 and TRBJ2-7; D may be TRBD1 or TRBD2 (6 bases each). Germline V gene lookup returns CDR1 SQVTM and CDR2 ANQGSEA. The CDR3 covers 15 residues. The chain's CDR3 is CSLLPRGRASYEQYF. The CDR3 region has the DNA TGCAGTTTATTACCCCGGGGGCGAGCTTCATACGAGCAGTACTTC.

J is TRBJ1-1 and V is TRBV2; D unclear. The germline V gene has CDR1 SNHLY and CDR2 FYNNEI. Trimming cost V 10 bases and J 4 bases, with 16 bases left between them. The CDR3 contains 13 residues. This CDR3 is CATNPTYATEAFF. As DNA, the CDR3 is TGTGCCACCAATCCGACATATGCCACTGAAGCTTTCTTT.

The CDR3 is CASSPGTIRTYEQYF. CDR3 coding DNA: TGCGCCAGCAGCCCGGGGACAATCAGAACCTACGAGCAGTACTTC. The rearrangement joins TRBV4-1 to TRBJ2-7, with D perhaps TRBD1 (6 bases). CDR3 size: 15 residues. V was pared by 4 bases and J by 2 bases, with 15 bases between. Germline CDR1 reads MGHRA; CDR2 reads YSYEKL.

Comment on this clonotype: At one end, the junction sequence differs from germline, possibly due to a read error. This chain uses TRBV24-1 with TRBJ2-1; D remains ambiguous. Germline loops: CDR1 KGHDR, CDR2 SFDVKD. This CDR3 has 17 residues. The CDR3 DNA sequence: TGTGCCACCAGTGATTCAGGAGTGGGTTATAGGGCACATGAGCGGTTCTTC. Translation gives CATSDSGVGYRAHERFF.

J is TRBJ2-1 and V is TRBV20-1; 7 bases are shared with TRBD2. Trimming at V came to 3 bases and at J to 7 bases, leaving 6 bases not matched to a gene. CDR1 and CDR2 from the germline V gene are DFQATT and SNEGSKA (reference sequence). CDR3 length: 13 amino acids. The CDR3 here is CSARTGRKNEQFF. CDR3 sequence (DNA): TGCAGTGCTAGGACCGGGAGGAAAAATGAGCAGTTCTTC.

This clonotype was seen many times. This chain connects TRBV29-1 to TRBJ2-3, with D uncertain. The CDR3 is 13 amino acids. The V end lost 2 bases, the J end lost 10 bases, and 16 bases lay between the germline ends. Germline CDR1 is SQVTM and CDR2 is ANQGSEA. CDR3 in amino acids: CSVELSHMSAQYF. DNA of the CDR3: TGCAGCGTTGAACTCAGTCACATGTCGGCGCAGTATTTT.

The rearrangement uses TRBV20-1 and TRBJ2-5; possibly TRBD1 for D (5 bases). TRBJ2-7 matches the DNA end more closely, so the J call is doubtful. From germline, CDR1 is DFQATT and CDR2 SNEGSKA (reference sequence). The CDR3 consists of 12 residues. Written as DNA, the CDR3 is TGCAGTGCTCCGGACAATTCTTACGAGCAGTACTTC. It yields the protein CSAPDNSYEQYF.

The V call is TRBV20-1, the J call TRBJ1-5; no reliable D call. Trimming removed 5 bases at V and 7 bases at J, with 15 bases between. The CDR3 is 13 residues long. Germline lookup yields CDR1 DFQATT and CDR2 SNEGSKA (reference sequence). CDR3 nucleotide sequence: TGCAGTGCTGCGGGCCCCCCGGGACAGCCCCAGCATTTT. The encoded protein is CSAAGPPGQPQHF.

The chain has TRBV7-9 and TRBJ2-7, with 11 positions matching TRBD1. This CDR3 has 16 amino acids. Looked up from germline, CDR1 is SEHNR and CDR2 is FQNEAQ (reference sequence). The V gene end was trimmed by 4 bases and the J gene end by 2 bases; junction bases not matched to a gene: 7. This chain's CDR3 is CASSSLGDRGTYEQYF. The CDR3 region has the DNA TGTGCCAGCAGCTCCCTGGGGGACAGGGGGACCTACGAGCAGTACTTC.

This clonotype was counted between two and nine times. Here the CDR3 reads CSVLTSYEQYF. CDR3 bases: TGCAGCGTGTTGACTAGCTACGAGCAGTACTTC. J is TRBJ2-7 and V is TRBV29-1; possible D gene TRBD2, 6 bases. V lost 6 bases, J lost 3 bases, and 9 bases lay in between. The CDR3 extends over 11 amino acids. Germline V gives CDR1 SQVTM, CDR2 ANQGSEA.

The chain has TRBV21-1 and TRBJ2-3; TRBD2 was called by the table and not checked on the DNA. TRBV21-1 is an annotated pseudogene. The CDR3 extends over 15 amino acids. CDR3 nucleotides: TGTGCCAGCAGCAAACGGGCGGGAGGGCAGGATACGCAGTATTTT. Translated: CASSKRAGGQDTQYF.

This sequence joins TRBV24-1 and TRBJ2-1, with D perhaps given as TRBD1 or TRBD2 (5 bases each). Germline V gene lookup returns CDR1 KGHDR and CDR2 SFDVKD. The length of the CDR3 is 16 residues. V lost 4 bases, J lost 6 bases, and 18 bases lay in between. The CDR3 loop reads CATSDGTAVLSNEQFF. As DNA, the CDR3 is TGTGCCACCAGTGACGGGACCGCTGTTCTAAGCAATGAGCAGTTCTTC.

This clonotype was seen more than once but under ten times. The rearrangement uses TRBV3-1 and TRBJ2-3; 7 nucleotides align to TRBD2. This CDR3 is built from 16 residues. Germline assignment: CDR1 LGHDT and CDR2 YNNKEL (reference sequence). After removal of 4 bases from V and 1 base from J, the junction contained 8 bases not matched to a gene. This CDR3 reads CASSLRTGGGTDTQYF. Written as DNA, the CDR3 is TGTGCCAGCAGCCTAAGAACGGGGGGAGGCACAGATACGCAGTATTTT.

Only one count was recorded for this clonotype. The V call is TRBV25-1, the J call TRBJ2-7; D possibly corresponds to TRBD2 (6 bases). Germline-derived CDR1 and CDR2 are MGHDK and SYGVNS. Trimming removed 2 bases at V and 3 bases at J, with 8 bases between. The CDR3 totals 13 residues. The CDR3 coding sequence is TGTGCCAGCAGTGAAACGGGGGTCTACGAGCAGTACTTC. It translates to CASSETGVYEQYF.

The chain combines TRBV13 with TRBJ1-1, with unresolved D. The CDR3 loop spans 14 amino acids. Trimming removed 4 bases at V and 1 base at J, with 10 bases between. The germline V gene has CDR1 PRHDT and CDR2 FYEKMQ (reference sequence). CDR3 in amino acids: CASSSELANTEAFF. Here the CDR3 DNA reads TGTGCCAGCAGCTCTGAATTGGCGAACACTGAAGCTTTCTTT.

The chain carries TRBV3-1 and TRBJ2-1, with TRBD2 matching over 8 bases. Germline-derived CDR1 and CDR2 are LGHDT and YNNKEL (reference sequence). The CDR3 is 16 amino acids. The V gene end was trimmed by 4 bases and the J gene end by 1 base; junction bases not matched to a gene: 6. CDR3 in amino acids: CASSLISGISYNEQFF. For the CDR3, the DNA is TGTGCCAGCAGCCTAATTAGCGGGATATCCTACAATGAGCAGTTCTTC.

The gene calls are TRBV20-1 and TRBJ2-4, with 9 bases lining up with TRBD2. Losses at the gene ends were 7 bases for V and 6 bases for J; bases not matched to a gene: 10. The CDR3 consists of 14 residues. CDR1 is DFQATT and CDR2 is SNEGSKA in the germline V gene (reference sequence). In nucleotides, the CDR3 is TGCAGTGGGGCTAGCGGGGCTGGGGTAAACATTCAGTACTTC. It translates to CSGASGAGVNIQYF.